A single T cell receptor (beta chain) is shown here with its context. Germline values: CDR1 SGHRS, CDR2 YFSETQ. CDR3 length: 15 amino acids. The V gene lost 6 bases and the J gene lost 1 base, with 14 bases spanning the gap. This table comes from immunoSEQ multiplex PCR, and its TCRdb copy is limited to in-frame clones, with some not included. The table shows 2 million to 3 million clones, with 90% to 95% occurring only once. The data belong to a study of shared clonotypes between healthy human individuals. Whole-study context: Participating donors consisted of two women and a few men aged 18 to 49. Researchers assigned three CD4 naive, three CD4 memory, two CD8 naive and one CD8 memory plate to each donor.

What was sequenced was naive CD4+ T cells from PBMCs. Stated subset: CD45RA+ positively selected. V usage is TRBV5-1 and J usage is TRBJ2-1; D is perhaps TRBD2 (6 bases). The receptor comes from a young man in good health. Some clones in this sample may be carry-over from other donors' samples. CDR3 sequence: CASTLIAASYNEQFF. In DNA form, the CDR3 reads TGCGCCAGCACGCTTATAGCGGCATCCTACAATGAGCAGTTCTTC.